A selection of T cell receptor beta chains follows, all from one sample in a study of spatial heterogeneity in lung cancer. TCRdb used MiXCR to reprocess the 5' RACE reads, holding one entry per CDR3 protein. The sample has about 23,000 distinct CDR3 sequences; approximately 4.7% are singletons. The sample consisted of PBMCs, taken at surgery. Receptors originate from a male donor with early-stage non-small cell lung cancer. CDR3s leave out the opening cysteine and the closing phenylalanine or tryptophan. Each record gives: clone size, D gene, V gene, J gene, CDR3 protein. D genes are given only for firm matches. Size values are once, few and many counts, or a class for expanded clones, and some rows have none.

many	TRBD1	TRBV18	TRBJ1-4	ASSPGTVATEKLF
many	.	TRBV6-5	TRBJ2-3	ASSPVEGASTDTQY
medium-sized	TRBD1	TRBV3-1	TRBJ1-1	ASSQGVQNRGGIEAF
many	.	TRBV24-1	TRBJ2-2	ATSDYLRAGELF
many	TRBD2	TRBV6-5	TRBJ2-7	ASSPTIRTSVSYEQY
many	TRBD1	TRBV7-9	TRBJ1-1	ASSRWTGGSRGTEAF
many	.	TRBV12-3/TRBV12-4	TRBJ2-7	ASSLDTGTRYEQY
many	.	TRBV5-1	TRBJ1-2	ASSPGTTGLAGGYT
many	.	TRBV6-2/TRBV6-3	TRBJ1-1	ASSYLGQGHAEAF
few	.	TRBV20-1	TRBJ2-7	SARDRQARIEQY
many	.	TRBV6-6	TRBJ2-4	ASSPNTPQGRGNIQY
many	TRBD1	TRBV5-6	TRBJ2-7	ASSALQAGQDLY
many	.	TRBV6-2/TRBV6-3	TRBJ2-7	ASIKGSSYEQY
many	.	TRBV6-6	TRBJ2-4	ASSGDIKNIQY
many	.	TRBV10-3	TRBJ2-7	AISVEGTLPNEQY
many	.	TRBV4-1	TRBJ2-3	ASSQPPGGDTQY
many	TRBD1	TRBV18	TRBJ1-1	ASKGQTNTEAF
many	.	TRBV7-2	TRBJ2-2	ASSFSLFANTGELF
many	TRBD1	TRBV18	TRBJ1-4	ASSPSDRREKLF
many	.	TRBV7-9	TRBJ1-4	ASSSRREMEEKLF
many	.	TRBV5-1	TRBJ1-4	ASSTERGSNEKLF
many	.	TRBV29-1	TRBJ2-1	SVAPGWGQF
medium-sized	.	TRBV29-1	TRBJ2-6	SAMRGSGANVLT
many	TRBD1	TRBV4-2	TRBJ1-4	ASSQGDRNEKLF
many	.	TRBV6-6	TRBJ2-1	ASRPFGSDEQF
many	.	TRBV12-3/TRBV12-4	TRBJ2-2	ASSARLRAGELF
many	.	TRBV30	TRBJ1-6	AWSGGRDGRSPLH
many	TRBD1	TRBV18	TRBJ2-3	ASSSGQGITDTQY
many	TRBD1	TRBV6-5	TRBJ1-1	ASSYGAGGLTEAF
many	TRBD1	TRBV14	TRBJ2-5	ASSVHRGPQETQY
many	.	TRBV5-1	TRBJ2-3	ASSLGDTQY
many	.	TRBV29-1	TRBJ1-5	SVVIGRDQPQH
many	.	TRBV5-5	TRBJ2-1	ASIQAGGPPGNEQF
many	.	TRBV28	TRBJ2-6	ASRVDSSSTSGANVLT
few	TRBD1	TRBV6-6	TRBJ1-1	ASSYPGQGFRNTEAF
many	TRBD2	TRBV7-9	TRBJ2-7	ASSLVRGGYEQY
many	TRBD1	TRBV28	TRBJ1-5	ASKRSRDRANQPQH
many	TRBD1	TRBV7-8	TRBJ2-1	ASSTTGGEGNEQF
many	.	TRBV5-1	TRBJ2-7	ASSLAPGPPYEQY
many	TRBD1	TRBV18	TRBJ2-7	ASLNPGQGAYEQY
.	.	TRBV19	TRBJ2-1	ASRTVSSYNEQF
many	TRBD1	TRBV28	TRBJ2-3	ASRVSGTGYQY
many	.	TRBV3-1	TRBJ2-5	ASRNSDLAGTQY
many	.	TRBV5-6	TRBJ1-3	ASSFGRGNTIY
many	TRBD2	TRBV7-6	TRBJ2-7	ASSLVEGLAGPANTYEQY
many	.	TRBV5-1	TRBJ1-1	ASSPDGSTEAF
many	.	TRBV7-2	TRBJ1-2	ASRGAGNGYT
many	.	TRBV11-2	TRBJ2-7	ASSRQDSYEQY
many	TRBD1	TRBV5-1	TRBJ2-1	ASSRQGVKGNEQF
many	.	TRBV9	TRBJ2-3	ASSLDPAADTQY
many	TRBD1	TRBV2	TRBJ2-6	ASNSAQGAGANVLT
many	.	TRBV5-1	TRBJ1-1	ASSLARLNTEAF
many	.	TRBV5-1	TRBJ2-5	ASHFSGTQETQY
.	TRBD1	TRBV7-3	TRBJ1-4	ASSLGQGGEKLF
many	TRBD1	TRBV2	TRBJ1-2	ASSRDSNYGYT
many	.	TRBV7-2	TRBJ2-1	ASSLDRSYNEQF
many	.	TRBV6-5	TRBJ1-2	ASSNPRDTSNYGYT
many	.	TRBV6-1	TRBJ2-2	ASSETRRATGELF